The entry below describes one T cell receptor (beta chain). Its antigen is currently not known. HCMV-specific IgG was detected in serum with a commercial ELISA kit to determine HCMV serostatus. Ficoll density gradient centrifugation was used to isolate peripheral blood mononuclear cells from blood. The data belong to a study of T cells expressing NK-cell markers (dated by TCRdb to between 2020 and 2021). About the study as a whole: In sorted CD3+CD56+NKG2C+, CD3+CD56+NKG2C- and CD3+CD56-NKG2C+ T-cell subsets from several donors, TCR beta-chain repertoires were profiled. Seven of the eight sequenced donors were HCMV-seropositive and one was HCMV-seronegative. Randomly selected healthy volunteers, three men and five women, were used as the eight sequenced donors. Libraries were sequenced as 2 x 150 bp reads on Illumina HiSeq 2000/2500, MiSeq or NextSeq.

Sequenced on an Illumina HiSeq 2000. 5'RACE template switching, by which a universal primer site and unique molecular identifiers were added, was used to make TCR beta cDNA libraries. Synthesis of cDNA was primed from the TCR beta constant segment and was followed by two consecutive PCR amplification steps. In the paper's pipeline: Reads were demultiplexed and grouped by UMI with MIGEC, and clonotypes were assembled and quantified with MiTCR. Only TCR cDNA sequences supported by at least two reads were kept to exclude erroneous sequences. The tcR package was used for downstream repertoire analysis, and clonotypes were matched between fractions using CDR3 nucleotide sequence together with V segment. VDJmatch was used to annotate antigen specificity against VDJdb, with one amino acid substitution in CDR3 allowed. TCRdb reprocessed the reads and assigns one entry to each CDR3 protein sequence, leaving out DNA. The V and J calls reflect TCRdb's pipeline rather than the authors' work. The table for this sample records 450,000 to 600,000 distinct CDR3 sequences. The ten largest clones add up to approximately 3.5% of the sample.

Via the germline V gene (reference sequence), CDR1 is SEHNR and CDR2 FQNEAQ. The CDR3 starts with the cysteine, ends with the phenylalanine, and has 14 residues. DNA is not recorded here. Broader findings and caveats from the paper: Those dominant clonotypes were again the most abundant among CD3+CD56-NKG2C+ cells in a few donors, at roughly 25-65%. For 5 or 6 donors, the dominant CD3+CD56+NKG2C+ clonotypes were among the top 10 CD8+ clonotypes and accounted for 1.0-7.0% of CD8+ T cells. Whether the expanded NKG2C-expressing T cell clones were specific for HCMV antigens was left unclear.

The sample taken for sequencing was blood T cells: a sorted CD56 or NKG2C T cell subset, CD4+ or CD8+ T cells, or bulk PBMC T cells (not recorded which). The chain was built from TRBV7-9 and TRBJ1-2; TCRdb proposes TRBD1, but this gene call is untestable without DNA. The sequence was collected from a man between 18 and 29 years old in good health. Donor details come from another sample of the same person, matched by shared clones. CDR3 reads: CASSLDRGDYGYTF.